This entry features one TCR beta chain sequence. This record belongs to a study of radiotherapy plus CTLA-4 blockade in lung cancer. Germline V gene lookup returns CDR1 SGHVT and CDR2 SQSDAQ. The CDR3 has 13 amino acids. V was shortened by 1 base and J by 2 bases, with 6 bases between the two germline ends. Sequencing used immunoSEQ multiplex PCR; TCRdb keeps in-frame clones, though not all of them. The sample yields tens of thousands of clones, 70% to 80% seen once. The V and J genes are TRBV7-4 and TRBJ2-7; the D gene is possibly TRBD1 (5 bases). This TCR was recovered from a human donor with non-small cell lung cancer whose response to radiotherapy plus ipilimumab could not be evaluated. The material sequenced was peripheral blood, taken from a patient treated with radiotherapy plus ipilimumab. CDR3 residues: CASSLGQPYEQYF. CDR3 sequence (DNA): TGTGCCAGCAGCTTAGGACAGCCCTACGAGCAGTACTTC.